This TCR beta chain was captured in a study of cytomegalovirus exposure and HLA in healthy donors. As to this clone: What it binds is unknown.

This CDR3 comprises 15 residues. V shed 1 base, J shed 7 bases, and the junction held 5 bases outside the gene matches. CDR1 and CDR2 (germline): SGHRS, YFSETQ. PCR primers comprised 60 Vbeta and 13 Jbeta primers. TCRdb's table, derived via immunoSEQ multiplex PCR, lists solely in-frame clones and lacks some. Among 210,000 or so clones listed, roughly 78% were seen once. Study-wide findings and caveats: The listing of 150 or so TCR beta chains classed them as cytomegalovirus-associated.

This TCR was recovered from a boy between 10 and 17 years old in good health and CMV-seronegative. Sample: PBMCs. The genes are TRBV5-1 and TRBJ1-6, with 7 bases matching TRBD1. CDR3 residues: CASSLFTGANSPLHF. The CDR3 DNA sequence: TGCGCCAGCAGCTTGTTTACAGGGGCGAATTCACCCCTCCACTTT.